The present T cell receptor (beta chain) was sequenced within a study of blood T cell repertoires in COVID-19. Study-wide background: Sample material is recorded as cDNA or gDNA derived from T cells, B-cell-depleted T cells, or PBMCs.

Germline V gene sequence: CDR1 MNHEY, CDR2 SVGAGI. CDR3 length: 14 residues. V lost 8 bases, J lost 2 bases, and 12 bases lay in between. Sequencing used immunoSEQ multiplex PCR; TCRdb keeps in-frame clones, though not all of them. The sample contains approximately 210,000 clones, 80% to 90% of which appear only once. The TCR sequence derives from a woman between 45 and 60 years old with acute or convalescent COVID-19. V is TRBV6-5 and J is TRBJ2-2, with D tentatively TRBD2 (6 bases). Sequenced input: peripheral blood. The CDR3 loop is CASGLAQNTGELFF. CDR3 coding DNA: TGTGCCAGCGGCCTAGCGCAAAACACCGGGGAGCTGTTTTTT.